This T cell receptor (beta chain) was documented in a study of blood T cells in healthy people across ages. Aged about 6 to 90, donors were systemically healthy Caucasians from Russia. Primers used in a second PCR of roughly 7 to 12 cycles were a sample-barcoded 5' primer and a J-beta primer mix. TCRdb redid the calling of the 5' RACE reads with MiXCR, one entry per CDR3 protein. The data show about 1.8 million distinct CDR3 sequences, roughly 52% seen once. The CDR3 runs 12 residues. Trimming removed 3 bases at V and 2 bases at J, with 2 bases between. The sample holds many counts of this clonotype. The specimen sequenced was blood. The receptor's source is a woman in her forties in good health. The V call is TRBV12-3 or TRBV12-4, the J call TRBJ2-1; D not certain. CDR3 sequence reads: CASSLPYNEQFF. DNA for the CDR3: TGTGCCAGCAGTTTGCCCTACAATGAGCAGTTCTTC.